This entry describes one T cell receptor (beta chain). Germline V lookup: CDR1 LGHNA, CDR2 YNFKEQ. V dropped 8 bases and J dropped 3 bases, with 14 bases sitting between them. This CDR3 has 14 amino acids. This sample is drawn from a study of identical twins. Using its own MiXCR run on the 5' RACE reads, TCRdb lists one record per CDR3 protein. Here the sample spans hundreds of thousands of distinct CDR3 sequences, around a tenth being singletons. Donors uniformly comprised healthy Caucasians. The chain combines TRBV4-2 with TRBJ2-1; D possibly matches TRBD1 or TRBD2 (5 bases each). Specimen: memory (CD45RO+) T cells sorted from blood. The source is a woman under 30 in good health. The DNA of the CDR3 is TGTGCCAGCGGCTCGGGGCACCTCTACAATGAGCAGTTCTTC. It specifies CASGSGHLYNEQFF.